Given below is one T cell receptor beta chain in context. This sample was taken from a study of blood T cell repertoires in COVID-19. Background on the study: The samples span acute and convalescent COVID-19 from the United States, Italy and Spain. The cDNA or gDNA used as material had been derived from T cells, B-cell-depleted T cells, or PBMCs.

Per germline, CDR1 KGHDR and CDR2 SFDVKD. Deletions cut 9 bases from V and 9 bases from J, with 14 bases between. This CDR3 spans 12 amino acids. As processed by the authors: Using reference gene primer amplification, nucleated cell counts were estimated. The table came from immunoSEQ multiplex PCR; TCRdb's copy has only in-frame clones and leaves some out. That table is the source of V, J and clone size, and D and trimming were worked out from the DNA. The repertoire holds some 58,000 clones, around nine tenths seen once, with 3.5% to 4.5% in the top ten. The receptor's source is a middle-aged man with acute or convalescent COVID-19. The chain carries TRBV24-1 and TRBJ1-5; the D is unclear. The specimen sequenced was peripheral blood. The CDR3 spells CATGGFGGPQHF. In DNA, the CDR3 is TGTGCCACCGGCGGGTTCGGCGGGCCCCAGCATTTT.